This T cell receptor (beta chain) comes out of a study of blood T cell repertoires in COVID-19. About the research overall: There were acute and convalescent COVID-19 samples, and they came from the United States, Italy and Spain. PBMCs, B-cell-depleted T cells, or T cells were the source of the cDNA or gDNA that made up the material.

V gave up 4 bases and J gave up 10 bases; unmatched junction bases: 9. Germline V gives CDR1 MDHEN, CDR2 SYDVKM. This CDR3 is 15 amino acids long. Original handling: Quantification of nucleated cells was approximated via reference gene primer amplification. Some clones are missing from TCRdb's copy, which holds only in-frame ones; the method was immunoSEQ multiplex PCR. The V and J calls and clone size come from that table; D and trimming were worked out from the DNA. In the table there are roughly 240,000 clones, more than 85% of which are singletons. This TCR was sampled from a man between 18 and 35 years old with active or convalescent COVID-19. The genes are TRBV28 and TRBJ2-3, with 12 bases matching TRBD2. The specimen was peripheral blood. The CDR3, as DNA: TGTGCCAGCAGTTCGAGCCAACTAGCGGGGGGACCGCAGTATTTT. Its protein product is CASSSSQLAGGPQYF.